Listed below are T cell receptor beta chains from one sample, sequenced in a study of control samples from healthy donors and cancer patients. Method: immunoSEQ multiplex PCR; TCRdb's copy keeps in-frame clones and lacks some. The sample lists roughly 450,000 clones, 75% to 95% seen once, with more than 6% in the top ten. The sequenced material came from PBMCs. The receptors here all came from a man in his forties with head and neck cancer. CDR3s include the opening cysteine and the closing phenylalanine or tryptophan. A D gene is named only where the DNA matches it firmly. Clone size is not always given. Where it is, it says once, few, many or a class for expanded clones.

V: TRBV27; size: NA; J: TRBJ2-7; D: TRBD1; DNA: TGTGCCACTCGGACAGGGGCCTACGAGCAGTACTTC; CDR3: CATRTGAYEQYF
V: TRBV21-1; size: NA; J: TRBJ2-3; D: NA; DNA: TGTGCCAGCAGCAAAGACTTCGGGGCCCCTATCCTCACAGATACGCAGTATTTT; CDR3: CASSKDFGAPILTDTQYF
V: TRBV30; size: NA; J: TRBJ2-7; D: TRBD1; DNA: TGTGCCTGTGACAGGGGATCCTACGAGCAGTACTTC; CDR3: CACDRGSYEQYF
V: TRBV29-1; size: NA; J: TRBJ2-5; D: NA; DNA: TGCAGCGTTGGGACAGTGGGTCCTGAGACCCAGTACTTC; CDR3: CSVGTVGPETQYF
V: TRBV14; size: once; J: TRBJ2-3; D: NA; DNA: TGTGCCAGCAGCCAAGATCTACAGAGCACAGATACGCAGTATTTT; CDR3: CASSQDLQSTDTQYF
V: TRBV5-1; size: NA; J: TRBJ1-4; D: TRBD1; DNA: TGCGCCAGCAGCTTGGCCTACTCCGGGACAGGGAATGAAAAACTGTTTTTT; CDR3: CASSLAYSGTGNEKLFF
V: TRBV27; size: NA; J: TRBJ2-1; D: TRBD2; DNA: TGTGCCAGCAGTACCGGTTTAGCGGGGAATTACAATGAGCAGTTCTTC; CDR3: CASSTGLAGNYNEQFF
V: TRBV5-4; size: few; J: TRBJ2-1; D: NA; DNA: TGTGCCAGCAGCTTGGCCGCCGGGACGCAAGGGAATGAGCAGTTCTTC; CDR3: CASSLAAGTQGNEQFF
V: TRBV29-1; size: NA; J: TRBJ2-7; D: TRBD2; DNA: TGCAGCGTTGAGGGACTAGCGGGAGGAATCGAGCAGTACTTC; CDR3: CSVEGLAGGIEQYF
V: TRBV24-1; size: NA; J: TRBJ2-1; D: TRBD1; DNA: TGTGCCACCAGTGACATCCGGACAGGGAACAATGAGCAGTTCTTC; CDR3: CATSDIRTGNNEQFF
V: TRBV18; size: NA; J: TRBJ2-5; D: TRBD2; DNA: TGTGCCAGCTCACCCCGCCCCCGGGGGGTAACCGAGACCCAGTACTTC; CDR3: CASSPRPRGVTETQYF
V: TRBV10-1; size: NA; J: TRBJ2-7; D: NA; DNA: TGCGCCAGCAGTGTGGGACCGACCTACGAGCAGTACTTC; CDR3: CASSVGPTYEQYF
V: TRBV18; size: NA; J: TRBJ2-3; D: NA; DNA: TGTGCCAGCTCACCGGGAGGAGGGTCAGATACGCAGTATTTT; CDR3: CASSPGGGSDTQYF
V: TRBV30; size: once; J: TRBJ1-2; D: TRBD1; DNA: TGTGCCTGGGGGACGAGAGGGGGCCTCCTTGGCTACACCTTC; CDR3: CAWGTRGGLLGYTF
V: TRBV27; size: NA; J: TRBJ2-1; D: NA; DNA: TGTGCCAGCAGTCTAACTAGTGTCAATGAGCAGTTCTTC; CDR3: CASSLTSVNEQFF
V: TRBV30; size: few; J: TRBJ2-1; D: NA; DNA: TGTGCCTGGAGTGTCCAGGCTATCTACAATGAGCAGTTCTTC; CDR3: CAWSVQAIYNEQFF
V: TRBV29-1; size: NA; J: TRBJ1-1; D: TRBD1; DNA: TGCAGCGTTGTAGGGACAGGGTACACTGAAGCTTTCTTT; CDR3: CSVVGTGYTEAFF
V: TRBV7-9; size: NA; J: TRBJ1-1; D: NA; DNA: TGTGCCAGCAGCTTAGACGGCACAATCACTGAAGCTTTCTTT; CDR3: CASSLDGTITEAFF
V: TRBV10-3; size: NA; J: TRBJ2-3; D: NA; DNA: TGTGCCATCAATGGAAAGGGGGGATCTCAGGGCACAGATACGCAGTATTTT; CDR3: CAINGKGGSQGTDTQYF
V: TRBV28; size: once; J: TRBJ1-6; D: NA; DNA: TGTGCCAGCAGTCCCATAAGCAGCTCCTATAATTCACCCCTCCACTTT; CDR3: CASSPISSSYNSPLHF